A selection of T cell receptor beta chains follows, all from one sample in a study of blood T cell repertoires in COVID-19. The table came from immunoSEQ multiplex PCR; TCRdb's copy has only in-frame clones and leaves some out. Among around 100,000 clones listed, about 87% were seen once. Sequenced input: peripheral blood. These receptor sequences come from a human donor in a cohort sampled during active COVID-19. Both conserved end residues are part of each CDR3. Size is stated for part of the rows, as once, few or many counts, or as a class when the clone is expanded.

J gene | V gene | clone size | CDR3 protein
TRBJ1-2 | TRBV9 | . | CASSVAGDSNYGYTF
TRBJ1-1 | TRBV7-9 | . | CASSPQEIWPNTEAFF
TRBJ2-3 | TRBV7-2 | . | CASSLRWTSVYSTDTQYF
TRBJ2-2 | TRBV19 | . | CASTVAGTYTGELFF
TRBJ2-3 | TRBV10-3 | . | CAISEVAGGRTDTQYF
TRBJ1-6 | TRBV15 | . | CATSRVQGGNSPLHF
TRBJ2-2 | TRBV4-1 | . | CASSQVVPSGRAHTGELFF
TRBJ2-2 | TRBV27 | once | CASSFDRGHYTGELFF
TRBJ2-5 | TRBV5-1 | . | CASSFRTSGGETQYF
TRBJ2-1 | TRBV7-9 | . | CASSSSGRAGYYNEQFF
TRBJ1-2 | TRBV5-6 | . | CASSLVAGGAYYGYTF
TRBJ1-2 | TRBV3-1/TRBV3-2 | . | CASSQAGQGIYTF
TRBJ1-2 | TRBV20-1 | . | CRAPRSYGYTF
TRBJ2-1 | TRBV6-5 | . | CATRAGGAYNEQFF
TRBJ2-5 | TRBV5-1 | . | CASSPGQRGGETQYF
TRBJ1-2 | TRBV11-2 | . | CASSLGLMDYGYTF
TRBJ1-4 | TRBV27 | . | CASSAKTGSNEKLFF
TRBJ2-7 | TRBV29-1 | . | CSVTSTYEQYF
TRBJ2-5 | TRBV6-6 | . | CASRRETQYF
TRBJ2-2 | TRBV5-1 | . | CASSPTGTGELFF
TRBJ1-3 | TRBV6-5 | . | CASSYSRGRSGNTIYF
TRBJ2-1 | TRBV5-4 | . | CASSREGPTYNEQFF
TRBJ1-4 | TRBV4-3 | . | CASSQEIGENEKLFF
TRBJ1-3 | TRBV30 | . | CAWKESSGNTIYF
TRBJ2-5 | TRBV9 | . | CASSVGGPGGQETQYF
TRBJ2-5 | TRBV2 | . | CASKTGDETQYF
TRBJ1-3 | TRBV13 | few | CASSPLGRGSSGNTIYF
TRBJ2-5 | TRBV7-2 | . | CASSLAELAGQETQYF
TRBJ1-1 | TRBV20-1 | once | CSAPGASGAFF
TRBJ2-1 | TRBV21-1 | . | CASSTVRGFDNEQFF
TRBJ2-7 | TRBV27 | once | CASSLSGTSAFYEQYF